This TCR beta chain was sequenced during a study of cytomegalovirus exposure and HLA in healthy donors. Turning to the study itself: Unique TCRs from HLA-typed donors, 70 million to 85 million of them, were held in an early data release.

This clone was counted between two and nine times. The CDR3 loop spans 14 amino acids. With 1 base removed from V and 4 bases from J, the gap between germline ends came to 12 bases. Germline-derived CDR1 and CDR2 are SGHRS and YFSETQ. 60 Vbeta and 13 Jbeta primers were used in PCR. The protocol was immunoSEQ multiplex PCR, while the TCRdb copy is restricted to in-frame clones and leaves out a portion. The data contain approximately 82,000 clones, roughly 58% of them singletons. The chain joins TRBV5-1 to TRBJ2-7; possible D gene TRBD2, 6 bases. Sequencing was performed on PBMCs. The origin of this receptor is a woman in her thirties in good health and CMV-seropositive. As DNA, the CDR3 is TGCGCCAGCAGCTTGCCGGGGGTGGTATACGAGCAGTACTTC. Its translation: CASSLPGVVYEQYF.